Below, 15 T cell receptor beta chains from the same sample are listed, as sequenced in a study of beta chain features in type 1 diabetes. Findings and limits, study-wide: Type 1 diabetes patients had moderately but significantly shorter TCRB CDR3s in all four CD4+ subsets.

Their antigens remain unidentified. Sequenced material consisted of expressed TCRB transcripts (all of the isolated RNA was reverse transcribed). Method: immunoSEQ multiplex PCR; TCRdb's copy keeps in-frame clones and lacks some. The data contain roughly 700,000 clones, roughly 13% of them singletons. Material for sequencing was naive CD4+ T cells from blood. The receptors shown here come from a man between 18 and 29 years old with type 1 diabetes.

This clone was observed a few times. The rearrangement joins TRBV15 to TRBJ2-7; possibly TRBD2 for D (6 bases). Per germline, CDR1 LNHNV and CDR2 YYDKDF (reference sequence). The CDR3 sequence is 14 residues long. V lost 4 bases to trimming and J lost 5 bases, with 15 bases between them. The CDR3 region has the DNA TGTGCCACCAGCAAAACGGGACTCTACAACGAGCAGTACTTC. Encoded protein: CATSKTGLYNEQYF.

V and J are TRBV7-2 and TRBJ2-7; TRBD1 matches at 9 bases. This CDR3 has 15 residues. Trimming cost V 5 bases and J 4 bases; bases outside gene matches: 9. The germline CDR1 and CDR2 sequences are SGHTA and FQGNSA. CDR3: CASSIGTGSGYEQYF. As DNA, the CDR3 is TGTGCCAGCAGCATTGGGACAGGGAGTGGGTACGAGCAGTACTTC.

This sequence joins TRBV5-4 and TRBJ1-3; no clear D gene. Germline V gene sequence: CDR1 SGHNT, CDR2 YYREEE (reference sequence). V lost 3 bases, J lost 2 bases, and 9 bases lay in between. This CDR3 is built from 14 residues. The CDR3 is CASSYNLPGNTIYF. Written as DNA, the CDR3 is TGTGCCAGCAGCTACAACTTGCCTGGAAACACCATATATTTT. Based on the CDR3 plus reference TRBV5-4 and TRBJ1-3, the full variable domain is ETGVTQSPTHLIKTRGQQVTLRCSSQSGHNTVSWYQQALGQGPQFIFQYYREEENGRGNFPPRFSGLQFPNYSSELNVNALELDDSALYLCASSYNLPGNTIYFGEGSWLTVV.

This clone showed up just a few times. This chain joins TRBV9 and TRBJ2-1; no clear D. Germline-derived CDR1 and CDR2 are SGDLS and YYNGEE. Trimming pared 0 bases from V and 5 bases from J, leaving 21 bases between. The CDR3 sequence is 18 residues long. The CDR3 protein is CASSVGKGPGGLNNEQFF. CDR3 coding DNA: TGTGCCAGCAGCGTAGGTAAGGGCCCCGGCGGCCTCAACAATGAGCAGTTCTTC.

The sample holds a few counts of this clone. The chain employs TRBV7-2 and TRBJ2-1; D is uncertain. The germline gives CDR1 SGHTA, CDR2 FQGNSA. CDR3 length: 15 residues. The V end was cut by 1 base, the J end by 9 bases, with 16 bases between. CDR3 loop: CASSLVRTAFGEQFF. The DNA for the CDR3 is TGTGCCAGCAGCTTAGTTCGCACAGCATTTGGTGAGCAGTTCTTC.

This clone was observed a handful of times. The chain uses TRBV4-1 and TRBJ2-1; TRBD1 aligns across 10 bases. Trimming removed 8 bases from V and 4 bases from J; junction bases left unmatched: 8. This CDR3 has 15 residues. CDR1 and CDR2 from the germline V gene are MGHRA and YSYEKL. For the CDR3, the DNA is TGCGCCAGCGGCCGCGGGGACAGGGGTTACAATGAGCAGTTCTTC. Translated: CASGRGDRGYNEQFF.

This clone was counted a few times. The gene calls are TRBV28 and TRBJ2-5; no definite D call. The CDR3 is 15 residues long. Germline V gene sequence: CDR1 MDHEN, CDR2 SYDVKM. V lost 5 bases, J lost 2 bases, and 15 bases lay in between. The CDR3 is CASSGHQAVQETQYF. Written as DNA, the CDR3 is TGTGCCAGCAGTGGCCACCAGGCAGTACAAGAGACCCAGTACTTC.

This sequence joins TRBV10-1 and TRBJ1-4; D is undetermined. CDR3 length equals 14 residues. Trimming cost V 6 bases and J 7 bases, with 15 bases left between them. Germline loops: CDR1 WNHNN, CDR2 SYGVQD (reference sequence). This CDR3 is CASSPNRSGEKLFF. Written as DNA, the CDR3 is TGCGCCAGCAGCCCAAATCGATCGGGTGAAAAACTGTTTTTT.

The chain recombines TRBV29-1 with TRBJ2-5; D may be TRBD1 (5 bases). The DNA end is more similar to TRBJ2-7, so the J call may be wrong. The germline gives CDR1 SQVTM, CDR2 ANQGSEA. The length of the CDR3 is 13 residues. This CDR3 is CSAAGQSSYEQYF. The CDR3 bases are TGCAGCGCCGCAGGGCAGAGCTCCTACGAGCAGTACTTC.

CDR3 DNA: TGTGCCAGCAGCCAAGGACAGGGTGCGACCCAGTACTTC. This translates into CASSQGQGATQYF. The rearrangement links TRBV14 to TRBJ2-5, with 7 bases aligning to TRBD1. Looked up from germline, CDR1 is SGHDN and CDR2 is FVKESK. The CDR3 sequence is 13 residues long. With V trimmed by 1 base and J by 7 bases, 3 bases remained unmatched.

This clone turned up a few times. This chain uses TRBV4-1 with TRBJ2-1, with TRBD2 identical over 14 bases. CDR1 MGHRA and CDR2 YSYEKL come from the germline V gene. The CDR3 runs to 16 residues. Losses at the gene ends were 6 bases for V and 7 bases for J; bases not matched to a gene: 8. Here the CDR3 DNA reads TGCGCCAGCAGATCGACTAGCGGGGGGGCTCGGAATGAGCAGTTCTTC. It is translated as CASRSTSGGARNEQFF.

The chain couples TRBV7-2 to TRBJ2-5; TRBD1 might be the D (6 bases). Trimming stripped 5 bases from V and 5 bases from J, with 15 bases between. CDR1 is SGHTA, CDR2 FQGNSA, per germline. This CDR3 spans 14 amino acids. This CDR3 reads CASSTDSGAETQYF. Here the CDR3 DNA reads TGTGCCAGCAGCACGGACAGTGGGGCGGAGACCCAGTACTTC.

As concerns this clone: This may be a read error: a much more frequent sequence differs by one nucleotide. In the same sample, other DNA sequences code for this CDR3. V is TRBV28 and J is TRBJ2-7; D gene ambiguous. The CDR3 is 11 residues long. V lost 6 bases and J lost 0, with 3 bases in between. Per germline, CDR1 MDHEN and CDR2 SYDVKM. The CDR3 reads CASSRSYEQYF. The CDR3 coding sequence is TGTGCCAGCAGCCGCTCCTACGAGCAGTACTTC.

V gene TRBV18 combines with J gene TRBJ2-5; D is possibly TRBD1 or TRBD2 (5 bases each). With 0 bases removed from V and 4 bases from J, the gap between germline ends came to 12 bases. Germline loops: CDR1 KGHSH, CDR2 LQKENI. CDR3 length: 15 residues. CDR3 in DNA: TGTGCCAGCTCACCACCGGGACCCAGTGGAGAGACCCAGTACTTC. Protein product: CASSPPGPSGETQYF.

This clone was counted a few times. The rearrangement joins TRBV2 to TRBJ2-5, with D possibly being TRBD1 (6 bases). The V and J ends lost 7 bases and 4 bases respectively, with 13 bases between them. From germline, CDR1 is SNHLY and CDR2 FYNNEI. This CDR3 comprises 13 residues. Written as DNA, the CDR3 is TGTGCCAGCACCTCAGGGGAGATAGAGACCCAGTACTTC. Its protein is CASTSGEIETQYF. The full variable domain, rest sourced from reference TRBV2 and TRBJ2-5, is EPEVTQTPSHQVTQMGQEVILRCVPISNHLYFYWYRQILGQKVEFLVSFYNNEISEKSEIFDDQFSVERPDGSNFTLKIRSTKLEDSAMYFCASTSGEIETQYFGPGTRLLVL.